Listed below are T cell receptor beta chains from one sample, sequenced in a study of cytomegalovirus exposure and HLA in healthy donors. TCRdb's table, derived via immunoSEQ multiplex PCR, lists solely in-frame clones and lacks some. Among some 110,000 clones, around 77% were seen once, and the ten largest hold around 8.6%. Sequencing input: PBMCs. These receptors were obtained from a woman aged 35 to 49 in good health and CMV-seropositive. CDR3s include the opening cysteine and the closing phenylalanine or tryptophan. A D gene is named only where the DNA matches it firmly. Size tells how often a clone was seen (once, few, many) or the class of an expanded clone, and some rows leave it out.

CDR3	DNA	V	size	D	J
CASSQGTPFTEAFF	TGCGCCAGCAGCCAAGGGACACCCTTCACTGAAGCTTTCTTT	TRBV5-1	-	-	TRBJ1-1
CASGGRAQETQYF	TGTGCCAGCGGTGGCAGGGCGCAAGAGACCCAGTACTTC	TRBV7-2	-	-	TRBJ2-5
CASSYTHFFGRNTEAFF	TGTGCCAGCAGTTACACCCATTTTTTCGGGAGGAACACTGAAGCTTTCTTT	TRBV28	-	-	TRBJ1-1
CAPLMEKLFF	TGTGCCCCACTAATGGAAAAACTGTTTTTT	TRBV19	-	-	TRBJ1-4
CASSFGDSGRPSTDTQYF	TGCGCCAGCAGCTTTGGCGATAGCGGCAGACCTAGCACAGATACGCAGTATTTT	TRBV5-1	few	-	TRBJ2-3
CASSPRTSGRATWETQYF	TGTGCCAGCAGCCCCCGGACTAGCGGGAGGGCCACGTGGGAGACCCAGTACTTC	TRBV27	-	TRBD2	TRBJ2-5
CASSQEWVQAHQPQHF	TGCGCCAGCAGCCAAGAATGGGTCCAGGCGCATCAGCCCCAGCATTTT	TRBV4-1	few	-	TRBJ1-5
CASSPSGVLGIQYF	TGTGCCAGCAGTCCTAGCGGGGTACTAGGCATTCAGTACTTC	TRBV6-1	-	TRBD2	TRBJ2-4